The present T cell receptor (beta chain) was sequenced within a study of T cell repertoires in cytomegalovirus infection. Across the whole study: Public TCR beta signatures were indicative of both CMV infection and a matching HLA type.

A word on this clonotype: The antigen remains undetermined.

Each CDR3 protein gets one entry after TCRdb re-called the reads with MiXCR. Of about 230,000 distinct CDR3 sequences listed, approximately 22% were seen once; the top ten hold 15% to 20%. CDR3 size: 13 residues. Germline values: CDR1 MNHNS, CDR2 SASEGT. V dropped 3 bases and J dropped 5 bases, with 8 bases sitting between them. Broader study findings: Individuals carrying CMV plus the relevant HLA were identified by cumulative frequency of public TCR beta families. Dominating the ex vivo response were TCR beta clonotypes that were CMV-specific and HLA-C-restricted.

The gene calls are TRBV6-1 and TRBJ2-1, with unresolved D. This receptor was identified in a human donor in good health (CMV status not recorded). Some clones in this sample may be carry-over from other donors' samples. Input material: CD8+ T cells from PBMCs. The CDR3 DNA is TGTGCCAGCAGTGAGTGGGAAAACAATGAGCAGTTCTTC. Its protein product is CASSEWENNEQFF.